Sequencing of this T cell receptor (beta chain) was carried out in a study of identical twins. Per germline, CDR1 DFQATT and CDR2 SNEGSKA (reference sequence). CDR3 size: 16 residues. Turning to this clonotype: A read error may account for a junction end that differs from germline.

The cDNA had a unique molecular identifier and a template-switch universal primer site. MiXCR, applied by TCRdb to the 5' RACE reads, yields one record per CDR3 protein. The sample consists of hundreds of thousands of distinct CDR3 sequences, roughly 20% of them appearing once. The same sample was also used in a study of T cells expressing NK-cell markers.

Sequencing used PBMCs. The chain is built from TRBV20-1 and TRBJ2-5; D may be TRBD1 or TRBD2 (6 bases each). This TCR came from a woman under 30 in good health. CDR3 amino acids: CSARDYVGGMEESQYF. CDR3 bases: TGCAGTGCTAGAGATTACGTCGGGGGCATGGAAGAGTCCCAGTACTTC.